The 10 T cell receptor beta chains in this list originate from one sample, sequenced in a study of cytomegalovirus exposure and HLA in healthy donors. The PCR employed 60 Vbeta primers together with 13 Jbeta primers. TCRdb's table, derived via immunoSEQ multiplex PCR, lists solely in-frame clones and lacks some. The data show 150,000 to 200,000 clones, 60% to 85% seen once. What was sequenced was PBMCs. Receptors were obtained from a woman in her fifties or sixties in good health and CMV-seropositive.

CDR3 residues: CASRRQGAGGYTF. CDR3 sequence (DNA): TGTGCCAGCAGAAGACAGGGGGCGGGCGGCTACACCTTC. The rearrangement joins TRBV6-5 to TRBJ1-2; 10 bases agree with TRBD1. Per the germline V gene, CDR1 is MNHEY and CDR2 is SVGAGI. The length of the CDR3 is 13 residues. After removal of 6 bases from V and 8 bases from J, the junction contained 6 bases not matched to a gene.

This chain connects TRBV15 to TRBJ2-5, with 14 positions matching TRBD2. The germline V gene encodes CDR1 LNHNV and CDR2 YYDKDF (reference sequence). Trimming at V came to 5 bases and at J to 2 bases, leaving 4 bases not matched to a gene. The CDR3 is 16 residues long. The CDR3 DNA reads TGTGCCACCAGCCCCGGGACTAGCGGGGGTCAAGAGACCCAGTACTTC. It specifies CATSPGTSGGQETQYF.

With respect to this clone: At one end, the junction sequence differs from germline, possibly due to a read error. The chain combines TRBV6-1 with TRBJ1-1; D remains ambiguous. CDR1 and CDR2 (germline): MNHNS, SASEGT. The CDR3 extends over 13 amino acids. The CDR3, as DNA: TGTGCCAGCAGGAGGGCAGCGAACACTGAAGCTTCCTTT. Amino acids: CASRRAANTEASF.

The chain carries TRBV5-4 and TRBJ2-1, with 8 bases fitting TRBD2. The CDR3 contains 16 residues. CDR1 and CDR2 from the germline V gene are SGHNT and YYREEE (reference sequence). Trimming at V came to 0 bases and at J to 4 bases, leaving 6 bases not matched to a gene. CDR3 in DNA: TGTGCCAGCAGCTTGGCGGGCGGGGGGTTATACAATGAGCAGTTCTTC. Translated: CASSLAGGGLYNEQFF.

As DNA, the CDR3 is TGCGCCAGCAGCTTGGCACCGGGACAGGAGTACAATGAGCAGTTCTTC. Translated, it gives CASSLAPGQEYNEQFF. The V call is TRBV5-1, the J call TRBJ2-1; 8 bases fit TRBD1. CDR1 and CDR2 (germline): SGHRS, YFSETQ. The V segment lost 0 bases and the J segment 4 bases; nucleotides outside the gene matches: 6. The CDR3 length is 16 residues.

V is TRBV11-2 and J is TRBJ1-1; 9 nucleotides align to TRBD1. The CDR3 is 12 residues long. V shed 5 bases, J shed 7 bases, and the junction held 2 bases outside the gene matches. Germline assignment: CDR1 SGHAT and CDR2 FQNNGV. CDR3 DNA: TGTGCCAGCAGCCGGACAGGGGTTGAAGCTTTCTTT. Translating gives CASSRTGVEAFF. The whole variable domain, filled in from reference TRBV11-2 and TRBJ1-1, reads EAGVAQSPRYKIIEKRQSVAFWCNPISGHATLYWYQQILGQGPKLLIQFQNNGVVDDSQLPKDRFSAERLKGVDSTLKIQPAKLEDSAVYLCASSRTGVEAFFGQGTRLTVV.

The chain has TRBV2 and TRBJ1-1; 9 bases are a match to TRBD1. This CDR3 is built from 14 residues. Germline-derived CDR1 and CDR2 are SNHLY and FYNNEI. Trimming at V came to 4 bases and at J to 3 bases, leaving 3 bases not matched to a gene. This CDR3 is CASSVGQGYTEAFF. CDR3 coding DNA: TGTGCCAGCAGTGTGGGACAGGGTTACACTGAAGCTTTCTTT. Filled out from reference TRBV2 and TRBJ1-1, the complete variable domain reads EPEVTQTPSHQVTQMGQEVILRCVPISNHLYFYWYRQILGQKVEFLVSFYNNEISEKSEIFDDQFSVERPDGSNFTLKIRSTKLEDSAMYFCASSVGQGYTEAFFGQGTRLTVV.

The rearrangement links TRBV5-5 to TRBJ2-3; TRBD2 aligns across 10 bases. From germline, CDR1 is SGHKS and CDR2 YYEKEE (reference sequence). The CDR3 runs 19 residues. Trimming took 0 bases from V and 5 from J; bases not matched to a gene: 15. The CDR3 sequence: CASSLAVLLAGEVGDTQYF. The CDR3 coding sequence is TGTGCCAGCAGCTTGGCCGTACTCCTAGCGGGGGAAGTAGGAGATACGCAGTATTTT.

The chain recombines TRBV10-3 with TRBJ1-5; 7 bases map to TRBD1. The CDR3 is 14 amino acids. Unmatched junction bases numbered 10, after V lost 9 bases and J lost 5 bases. Germline lookup yields CDR1 ENHRY and CDR2 SYGVKD. The CDR3 DNA reads TGTGCCATAGCGACAGGGCTCGTACATCAGCCCCAGCATTTT. This gives the protein CAIATGLVHQPQHF.

This clone showed up just a few times. The chain recombines TRBV5-4 with TRBJ2-2, with TRBD1 as a possible D gene (6 bases). The V end lost 4 bases, the J end lost 1 base, and 8 bases lay between the germline ends. The CDR3 extends over 14 amino acids. Germline assignment: CDR1 SGHNT and CDR2 YYREEE (reference sequence). The CDR3 spells CASSRDKNTGELFF. The CDR3 DNA sequence: TGTGCCAGCAGCCGGGACAAGAACACCGGGGAGCTGTTTTTT.